This T cell receptor (beta chain) comes out of a study of post-analysis software for immune sequencing data. Study-level points and caveats: Relative to controls, patients had 5 or 6 TRBV segments at higher frequency, with TRBV5-6, TRBV5-1 and TRBV20-1 among these.

From germline, CDR1 is MGHDK and CDR2 SYGVNS. This CDR3 has 18 residues. The trim removed 7 bases at V and 4 bases at J, leaving 16 bases unmatched. Prepared libraries of TCR beta cDNA carried unique molecular identifiers. TCRdb ran MiXCR on the PCR reads and lists one entry per CDR3 protein. The sample includes hundreds of thousands of distinct CDR3 sequences, 30% seen only once; the top ten take roughly 0.54%. Worth noting for this clonotype: Antigen unknown.

This receptor was taken from a girl aged 10 to 17 with multiple sclerosis. This chain connects TRBV25-1 to TRBJ2-3; 11 bases line up with TRBD2. The specimen sequenced was blood. The CDR3 protein is CASKGKGPSGGPPDTQYF. CDR3 coding DNA: TGTGCCAGCAAGGGAAAGGGGCCTAGCGGGGGGCCACCAGATACGCAGTATTTT. The variable domain in full, completed from reference TRBV25-1 and TRBJ2-3, reads EADIYQTPRYLVIGTGKKITLECSQTMGHDKMYWYQQDPGMELHLIHYSYGVNSTEKGDLSSESTVSRIRTEHFPLTLESARPSHTSQYLCASKGKGPSGGPPDTQYFGPGTRLTVL.